What follows are 2 T cell receptor beta chains derived from one specimen sequenced in a study of blood T cell repertoires in COVID-19. TCRdb's copy holds only in-frame clones and misses some; the assay was immunoSEQ multiplex PCR. The sample contains roughly 430,000 clones, 70% to 90% of which appear only once. Sequences were obtained from PBMCs or T cells enriched from blood (not recorded which). These receptors were obtained from a woman younger than 30 who had been exposed to COVID-19.

A remark on this clone: The same CDR3 also results from other DNA sequences found in this sample. J is TRBJ1-1 and V is TRBV12-3 or TRBV12-4, with D unresolved. The CDR3 consists of 13 residues. The V gene lost 3 bases and the J gene lost 1 base, with 6 bases spanning the gap. The CDR3 DNA is TGTGCCAGCAGTTTCGGCGGGAACACTGAAGCTTTCTTT. It encodes CASSFGGNTEAFF.

V is TRBV5-5 and J is TRBJ1-4; D unresolved. Per germline, CDR1 SGHKS and CDR2 YYEKEE (reference sequence). Trimming stripped 6 bases from V and 0 bases from J, with 15 bases between. CDR3 size: 16 residues. The CDR3 sequence is CASTLVAGTTNEKLFF. For the CDR3, the DNA is TGTGCCAGCACCCTAGTAGCGGGGACAACTAATGAAAAACTGTTTTTT.